This passage covers 30 T cell receptor beta chains from one sample sequenced in a study of CD8 T cells in ankylosing spondylitis. MiXCR was run by TCRdb on the 5' RACE reads, yielding one entry per CDR3 protein. In the table there are approximately 88,000 distinct CDR3 sequences, about 8.1% of which are singletons. The sample consisted of blood, either unsorted or a sorted T cell fraction (not recorded which). The receptor source for this set is a male donor with ankylosing spondylitis or in good health (not recorded which).

This clonotype was seen a few times. The CDR3 DNA reads TGTGCCAGCAGTCTTCAGGGAGATCTCTACAATGAGCAGTTCTTC. As protein: CASSLQGDLYNEQFF. V usage is TRBV27 and J usage is TRBJ2-1, with D perhaps TRBD1 or TRBD2 (5 bases each). Trimming pared 5 bases from V and 3 bases from J, leaving 14 bases between. Germline assignment: CDR1 MNHEY and CDR2 SMNVEV (reference sequence). This CDR3 is 15 amino acids long.

This clonotype was counted ten times or more. The chain carries TRBV6-5 and TRBJ2-7; tentative D call: TRBD1 (6 bases). Per germline, CDR1 MNHEY and CDR2 SVGAGI. The CDR3 has 13 amino acids. The ends were cut back, 2 bases at V and 5 bases at J, with 10 bases in the middle. CDR3: CASSYRQGNEQYF. CDR3 in DNA: TGTGCCAGCAGTTACAGGCAGGGGAACGAGCAGTACTTC.

On this clonotype: One base away lies a much larger clone, so this may be a sequencing read error. V is TRBV7-7 and J is TRBJ2-1; 8 nucleotides align to TRBD1. The CDR3 totals 14 residues. CDR1 SSHAT and CDR2 FNYEAQ come from the germline V gene (reference sequence). CDR3 nucleotide sequence: TGTGCTAGCAGCTTAGGGCAGGGGGCCGCTGAGCAGTTCTTC. Its protein is CASSLGQGAAEQFF.

The chain uses TRBV20-1 and TRBJ2-2; a possible D gene is TRBD1 (5 bases). Germline CDR1 reads DFQATT; CDR2 reads SNEGSKA (reference sequence). With 2 bases removed from V and 1 base from J, the gap between germline ends came to 5 bases. The CDR3 covers 13 residues. CDR3 region: CSARQGNTGELFF. CDR3 sequence (DNA): TGCAGTGCTAGACAGGGGAACACCGGGGAGCTGTTTTTT.

This clonotype was seen many times. The V and J genes are TRBV20-1 and TRBJ2-3, with 7 bases identical to TRBD2. CDR3 length: 14 amino acids. J lost 5 bases, V lost 6 bases, and 11 bases had no gene match. Germline loops: CDR1 DFQATT, CDR2 SNEGSKA (reference sequence). The CDR3 DNA reads TGCAGTGCAACACCTCGGACTAGAGGAGATACGCAGTATTTT. Protein product: CSATPRTRGDTQYF.

This clonotype was counted at least ten times. CDR3 in amino acids: CSVDRQGAVGYTF. The CDR3 DNA reads as TGCAGCGTTGATCGGCAGGGGGCTGTAGGCTACACCTTC. The rearrangement uses TRBV29-1 and TRBJ1-2; 8 bases are shared with TRBD1. V shed 3 bases, J shed 8 bases, and the junction held 8 bases outside the gene matches. Germline-derived CDR1 and CDR2 are SQVTM and ANQGSEA. The CDR3 runs to 13 residues.

This clonotype was seen at least ten times. The V call is TRBV5-4, the J call TRBJ1-2; no definite D call. The CDR3 covers 13 residues. Trimming removed 1 base from V and 1 base from J, with 5 bases in between. Germline CDR1 reads SGHNT; CDR2 reads YYREEE (reference sequence). CDR3 in DNA: TGTGCCAGCAGCTTGTGGGGTAACTATGGCTACACCTTC. It is translated as CASSLWGNYGYTF.

This chain connects TRBV18 to TRBJ2-4; D is tentatively TRBD1 or TRBD2 (5 bases each). Germline lookup yields CDR1 KGHSH and CDR2 LQKENI. Trimming took 4 bases from V and 1 from J, leaving 17 bases between them. CDR3 length: 17 residues. The CDR3 nucleotides are TGTGCCAGCTCACGTCAGGGAGCTTCGTTCGCCAAAAACATTCAGTACTTC. Translated: CASSRQGASFAKNIQYF.

This clonotype occurred many times. CDR3 sequence: CASRSDYRASGNTIYF. The CDR3, as DNA: TGTGCCAGCAGATCGGATTACAGGGCATCGGGAAACACCATATATTTT. This chain joins TRBV27 and TRBJ1-3, with D possibly being TRBD1 (6 bases). The ends were cut back, 6 bases at V and 4 bases at J, with 19 bases in the middle. This CDR3 is built from 16 residues. Germline V CDR1 and CDR2: MNHEY, SMNVEV (reference sequence).

Points on this clonotype: It may be a read error: a sequence one base away is much more abundant. This chain uses TRBV3-1 with TRBJ2-1, with 9 bases aligning to TRBD2. Germline-derived CDR1 and CDR2 are LGHDT and YNNKEL (reference sequence). The CDR3 spans 17 residues. The CDR3 here is CATSQDLAAGGYNEQFF. The CDR3 coding sequence is TGTGCCACCAGCCAAGATTTGGCAGCGGGGGGATACAATGAGCAGTTCTTC.

The table lists this clonotype with a few counts. V and J are TRBV7-2 and TRBJ2-7; 13 bases match TRBD2. Germline loops: CDR1 SGHTA, CDR2 FQGNSA. V dropped 6 bases and J dropped 7; count of bases not matched to a gene: 9. This CDR3 is built from 15 residues. The CDR3 here is CASREGLAGPREQYF. For the CDR3, the DNA is TGTGCCAGCAGAGAGGGACTAGCGGGGCCAAGGGAGCAGTACTTC.

This clonotype was seen repeatedly, ten times or more. This chain connects TRBV6-1 to TRBJ2-7, with unresolved D. V lost 4 bases and J lost 6, with 13 bases in between. CDR1 is MNHNS and CDR2 is SASEGT in the germline V gene. CDR3 size: 13 residues. In DNA, the CDR3 is TGTGCCAGCAGTGGAAGACACGGGCGCGAGCAGTACTTC. Amino acids: CASSGRHGREQYF.

This clonotype appeared many times. The V and J genes are TRBV12-3 or TRBV12-4 and TRBJ1-1, with 8 nucleotides matching TRBD1. The V segment lost 6 bases and the J segment 6 bases; nucleotides outside the gene matches: 6. The CDR3 runs 13 residues. The CDR3 nucleotides read TGTGCCAGCAGCCTGACAGGGGTGGCTGAAGCTTTCTTT. Translation: CASSLTGVAEAFF.

This clonotype has at least ten counts. Here the CDR3 DNA reads TGTGCCACCAGTGACTCCGGGACCTGGGAGACCCAGTACTTC. The encoded protein is CATSDSGTWETQYF. The chain combines TRBV24-1 with TRBJ2-5; D may match TRBD1 or TRBD2 (5 bases each). Germline CDR1 and CDR2: KGHDR and SFDVKD. V gave up 4 bases and J gave up 5 bases, with 13 bases separating them. This CDR3 is 14 amino acids long.

This clonotype was seen many times. This rearrangement joins TRBV25-1 to TRBJ2-7; maybe TRBD1 (6 bases). The V gene's germline CDR1 is MGHDK and CDR2 SYGVNS. V lost 6 bases, J lost 0 bases, and 9 bases lay in between. The CDR3 covers 13 residues. Here the CDR3 DNA reads TGTGCCAGCAGCGAAGGGGGCTCCTACGAGCAGTACTTC. Its translation is CASSEGGSYEQYF.

The sample holds many counts of this clonotype. This chain links TRBV12-3 or TRBV12-4 with TRBJ1-2; the D is unclear. The CDR3 length is 14 residues. The V and J ends lost 6 bases and 6 bases respectively, with 17 bases between them. The CDR3 sequence: CASSKQAERHGYTF. The CDR3 DNA sequence: TGTGCCAGCAGCAAGCAAGCGGAACGACATGGCTACACCTTC.

The sample holds many counts of this clonotype. V usage is TRBV7-9 and J usage is TRBJ1-5; tentative D call: TRBD1 (5 bases). In germline, CDR1 is SEHNR, CDR2 FQNEAQ (reference sequence). This CDR3 has 17 amino acids. V was clipped by 4 bases and J by 4 bases, with 20 bases between them. The CDR3 here is CASSSTRGGTLNQPQHF. In nucleotides, the CDR3 is TGTGCCAGCAGCTCAACGAGGGGCGGCACCCTGAATCAGCCCCAGCATTTT.

This clonotype was detected many times. The gene calls are TRBV6-6 and TRBJ2-1; D unresolved. Trimming took 2 bases from V and 10 from J, leaving 6 bases between them. Germline V gene lookup returns CDR1 MNHNY and CDR2 SVGAGI (reference sequence). The CDR3 has 11 residues. CDR3 amino acids: CASSYGSEQFF. CDR3 nucleotides: TGTGCCAGCAGTTACGGGTCAGAGCAGTTCTTC.

This clonotype was counted at least ten times. The chain is built from TRBV20-1 and TRBJ1-4; D is undetermined. The CDR3 sequence is 14 residues long. Germline CDR1 is DFQATT and CDR2 is SNEGSKA (reference sequence). Trimming took off 1 base at V and 6 bases at J, with 12 bases between the two ends. This CDR3 reads CSARVSGFDEKLFF. CDR3 coding DNA: TGCAGTGCTAGAGTTTCGGGATTCGATGAAAAACTGTTTTTT.

This clonotype was recorded many times. This sequence joins TRBV12-3 or TRBV12-4 and TRBJ1-5; TRBD1 is a possible D gene (5 bases). This CDR3 is 14 amino acids long. Trimming removed 4 bases at V and 4 bases at J, with 11 bases between. The CDR3 bases are TGTGCCAGCAGTTCAAGGAGGGGTAATCAGCCCCAGCATTTT. Translated, it gives CASSSRRGNQPQHF.

This rearrangement joins TRBV11-2 to TRBJ2-3; D not certain. Deletions cut 3 bases from V and 1 base from J, with 5 bases between. Germline values: CDR1 SGHAT, CDR2 FQNNGV. The CDR3 sequence is 13 residues long. In DNA, the CDR3 is TGTGCCAGCAGCTTTATTCGCACAGATACGCAGTATTTT. Translating gives CASSFIRTDTQYF.

The sample holds many counts of this clonotype. The rearrangement uses TRBV20-1 and TRBJ2-7, with a weak D call TRBD2 (6 bases). The CDR3 runs to 16 residues. Germline assignment: CDR1 DFQATT and CDR2 SNEGSKA (reference sequence). Trimming cost V 0 bases and J 0 bases, with 15 bases left between them. Written as DNA, the CDR3 is TGCAGTGCTAGAGATTACGGGGGACCCGACTCCTACGAGCAGTACTTC. This translates into CSARDYGGPDSYEQYF.

This clonotype has a count of ten or more. The CDR3 bases are TGCAGCGTTGACAAAGGAGGAAACACCATATATTTT. Amino acid sequence: CSVDKGGNTIYF. The V gene is TRBV29-1, the J gene TRBJ1-3, with D hard to call. From germline, CDR1 is SQVTM and CDR2 ANQGSEA. V was clipped by 3 bases and J by 4 bases, with 7 bases between them. The CDR3 loop spans 12 amino acids. The full variable domain, completed using reference TRBV29-1 and TRBJ1-3, is SAVISQKPSRDICQRGTSLTIQCQVDSQVTMMFWYRQQPGQSLTLIATANQGSEATYESGFVIDKFPISRPNLTFSTLTVSNMSPEDSSIYLCSVDKGGNTIYFGEGSWLTVV.

There are many counts of this clonotype. The chain uses TRBV11-2 and TRBJ2-1; TRBD1 is a possible D gene (6 bases). The CDR3 consists of 12 residues. Germline assignment: CDR1 SGHAT and CDR2 FQNNGV. The V end lost 3 bases, the J end lost 6 bases, and 6 bases lay between the germline ends. CDR3 bases: TGTGCCAGCAGCTTGACAGGCAATGAGCAGTTCTTC. It translates to CASSLTGNEQFF.

This clonotype showed up many times. The genes are TRBV20-1 and TRBJ2-3, with TRBD2 matching 7 bases. V lost 1 base to trimming and J lost 0 bases; unmatched junction nucleotides: 4. The CDR3 spans 15 residues. Germline V gene lookup returns CDR1 DFQATT and CDR2 SNEGSKA (reference sequence). The CDR3 DNA reads TGCAGTGCTAGAGCGGGGGGTGTGAGCACAGATACGCAGTATTTT. Protein: CSARAGGVSTDTQYF.

Ten or more counts support this clonotype. The chain couples TRBV20-1 to TRBJ1-1, with a tentative D call TRBD1 (6 bases). Germline assignment: CDR1 DFQATT and CDR2 SNEGSKA (reference sequence). This CDR3 contains 18 residues. Trimming removed 4 bases at V and 0 bases at J, with 24 bases between. The CDR3: CSAMGTSLFGLMNTEAFF. The CDR3 DNA sequence: TGCAGTGCTATGGGGACATCATTATTCGGACTCATGAACACTGAAGCTTTCTTT.

This clonotype has a count of ten or more. V gene TRBV6-5 combines with J gene TRBJ1-4, with 9 bases matching TRBD1. V gave up 4 bases and J gave up 7 bases; unmatched junction bases: 4. The CDR3 sequence is 14 residues long. Germline assignment: CDR1 MNHEY and CDR2 SVGAGI. The CDR3 sequence is CASSWTGEGEKLFF. The DNA of the CDR3 is TGTGCCAGCAGTTGGACAGGGGAAGGTGAAAAACTGTTTTTT.

There are many counts of this clonotype. The chain is built from TRBV27 and TRBJ2-7; D uncertain. The CDR3 runs 11 residues. Germline V gene lookup returns CDR1 MNHEY and CDR2 SMNVEV (reference sequence). V was clipped by 5 bases and J by 2 bases, with 4 bases between them. The CDR3 nucleotides read TGTGCCAGCAGTGGTCCCTACGAGCAGTACTTC. Its protein product is CASSGPYEQYF.

The chain couples TRBV11-2 to TRBJ1-1; TRBD1 is a possible D gene (6 bases). CDR3 length: 16 amino acids. Germline V gene lookup returns CDR1 SGHAT and CDR2 FQNNGV. Trimming took 2 bases from V and 2 from J, leaving 15 bases between them. CDR3 in DNA: TGTGCCAGCAGCTTATCTTTTGTGGGGGGCAACACTGAAGCTTTCTTT. This encodes CASSLSFVGGNTEAFF. Filled out from reference TRBV11-2 and TRBJ1-1, the complete variable domain reads EAGVAQSPRYKIIEKRQSVAFWCNPISGHATLYWYQQILGQGPKLLIQFQNNGVVDDSQLPKDRFSAERLKGVDSTLKIQPAKLEDSAVYLCASSLSFVGGNTEAFFGQGTRLTVV.

This clonotype was seen ten or more times. This chain uses TRBV6-5 with TRBJ2-2, with unresolved D. V was trimmed by 3 bases and J by 3 bases, leaving 14 bases between them. Germline-derived CDR1 and CDR2 are MNHEY and SVGAGI. This CDR3 region has 16 residues. CDR3: CASSYVWGGHTGELFF. CDR3 nucleotide sequence: TGTGCCAGCAGTTATGTTTGGGGTGGTCACACCGGGGAGCTGTTTTTT.